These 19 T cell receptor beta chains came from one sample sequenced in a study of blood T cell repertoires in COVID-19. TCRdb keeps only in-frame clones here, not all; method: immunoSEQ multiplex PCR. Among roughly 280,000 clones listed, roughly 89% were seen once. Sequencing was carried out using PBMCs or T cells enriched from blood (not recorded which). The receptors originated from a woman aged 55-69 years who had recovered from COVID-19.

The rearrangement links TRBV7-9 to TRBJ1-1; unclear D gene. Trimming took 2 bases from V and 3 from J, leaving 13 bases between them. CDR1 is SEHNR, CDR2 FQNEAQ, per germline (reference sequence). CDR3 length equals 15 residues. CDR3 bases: TGTGCCAGCAGCTTACACTTGACACGTCACACTGAAGCTTTCTTT. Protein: CASSLHLTRHTEAFF.

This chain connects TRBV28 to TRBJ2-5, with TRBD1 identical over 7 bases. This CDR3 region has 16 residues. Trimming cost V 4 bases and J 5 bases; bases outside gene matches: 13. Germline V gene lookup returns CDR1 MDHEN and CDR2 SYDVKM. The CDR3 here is CASSYTGTVKGETQYF. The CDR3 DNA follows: TGTGCCAGCAGTTACACCGGGACAGTCAAGGGGGAGACCCAGTACTTC.

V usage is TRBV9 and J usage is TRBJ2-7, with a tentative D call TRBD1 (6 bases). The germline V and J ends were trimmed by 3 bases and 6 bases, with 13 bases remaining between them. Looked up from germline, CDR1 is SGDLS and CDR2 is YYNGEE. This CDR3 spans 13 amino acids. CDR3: CASSGPGDREQYF. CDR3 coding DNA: TGTGCCAGCAGCGGCCCAGGGGACCGCGAGCAGTACTTC.

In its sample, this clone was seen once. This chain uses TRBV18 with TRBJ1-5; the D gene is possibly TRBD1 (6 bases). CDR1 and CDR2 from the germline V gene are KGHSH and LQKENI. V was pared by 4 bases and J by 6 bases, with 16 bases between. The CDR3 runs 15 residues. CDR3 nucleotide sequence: TGTGCCAGCTCACAGACAGGCGCCTCGGGTCAGCCCCAGCATTTT. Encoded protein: CASSQTGASGQPQHF.

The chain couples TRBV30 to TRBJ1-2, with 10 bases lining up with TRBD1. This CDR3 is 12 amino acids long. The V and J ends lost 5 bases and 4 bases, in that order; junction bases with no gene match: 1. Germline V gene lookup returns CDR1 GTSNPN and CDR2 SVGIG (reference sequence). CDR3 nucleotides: TGTGCCTGGGGACAGGGGGGCTATGGCTACACCTTC. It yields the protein CAWGQGGYGYTF.

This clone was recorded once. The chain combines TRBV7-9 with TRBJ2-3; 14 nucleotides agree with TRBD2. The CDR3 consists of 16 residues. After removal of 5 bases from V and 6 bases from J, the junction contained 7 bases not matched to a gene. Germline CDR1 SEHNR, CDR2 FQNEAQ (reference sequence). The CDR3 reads CASSRGTSGSMDTQYF. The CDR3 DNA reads TGTGCCAGCAGCCGAGGGACTAGCGGGAGTATGGATACGCAGTATTTT.

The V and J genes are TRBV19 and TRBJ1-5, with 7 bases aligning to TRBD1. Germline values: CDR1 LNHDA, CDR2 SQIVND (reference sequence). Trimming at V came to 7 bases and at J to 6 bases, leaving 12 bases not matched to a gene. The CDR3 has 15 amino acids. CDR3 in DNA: TGTGCCAGTATGACGCCAGGGCAGGGGGGTCAGCCCCAGCATTTT. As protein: CASMTPGQGGQPQHF.

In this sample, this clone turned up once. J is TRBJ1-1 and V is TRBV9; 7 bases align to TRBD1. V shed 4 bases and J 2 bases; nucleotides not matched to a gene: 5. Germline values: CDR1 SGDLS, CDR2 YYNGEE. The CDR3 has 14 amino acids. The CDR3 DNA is TGTGCCAGCAGCCGGACAGGAGCCAACACTGAAGCTTTCTTT. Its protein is CASSRTGANTEAFF.

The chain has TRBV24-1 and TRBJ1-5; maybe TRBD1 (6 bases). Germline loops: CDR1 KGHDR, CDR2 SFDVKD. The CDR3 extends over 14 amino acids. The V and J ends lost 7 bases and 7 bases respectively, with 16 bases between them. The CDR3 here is CATSPGQRSQPQHF. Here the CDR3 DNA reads TGTGCCACCAGCCCGGGACAAAGGTCGCAGCCCCAGCATTTT.

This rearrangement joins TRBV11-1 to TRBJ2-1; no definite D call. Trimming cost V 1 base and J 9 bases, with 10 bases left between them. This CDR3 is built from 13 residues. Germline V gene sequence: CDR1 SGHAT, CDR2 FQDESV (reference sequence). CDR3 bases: TGTGCCAGCAGCTTAGATTCGGGTGGTGAGCAGTTCTTC. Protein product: CASSLDSGGEQFF.

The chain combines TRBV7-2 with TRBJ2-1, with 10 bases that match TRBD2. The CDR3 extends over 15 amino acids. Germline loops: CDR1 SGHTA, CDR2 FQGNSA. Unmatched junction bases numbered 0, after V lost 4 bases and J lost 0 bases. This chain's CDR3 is CASSSSGGSYNEQFF. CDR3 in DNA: TGTGCCAGCAGCTCTAGCGGGGGCTCCTACAATGAGCAGTTCTTC.

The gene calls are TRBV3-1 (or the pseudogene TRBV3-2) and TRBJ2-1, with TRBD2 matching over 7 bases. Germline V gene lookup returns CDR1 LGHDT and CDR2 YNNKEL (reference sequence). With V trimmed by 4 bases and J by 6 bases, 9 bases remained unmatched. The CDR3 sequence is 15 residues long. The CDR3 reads CASSLRDQRGNEQFF. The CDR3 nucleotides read TGTGCCAGCAGCCTCCGGGACCAGCGGGGCAATGAGCAGTTCTTC.

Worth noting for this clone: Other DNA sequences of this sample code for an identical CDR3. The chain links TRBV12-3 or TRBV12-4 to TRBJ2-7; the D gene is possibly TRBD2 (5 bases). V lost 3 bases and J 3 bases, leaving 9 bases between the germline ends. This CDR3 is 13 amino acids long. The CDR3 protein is CASSFGGGYEQYF. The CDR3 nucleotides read TGTGCCAGCAGTTTTGGAGGTGGCTACGAGCAGTACTTC.

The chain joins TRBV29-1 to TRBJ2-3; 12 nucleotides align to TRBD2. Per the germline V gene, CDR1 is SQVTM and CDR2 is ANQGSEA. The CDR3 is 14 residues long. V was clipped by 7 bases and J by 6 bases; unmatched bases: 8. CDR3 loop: CSAVLAGGVDTQYF. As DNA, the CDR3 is TGCAGCGCTGTACTAGCGGGAGGCGTGGATACGCAGTATTTT.

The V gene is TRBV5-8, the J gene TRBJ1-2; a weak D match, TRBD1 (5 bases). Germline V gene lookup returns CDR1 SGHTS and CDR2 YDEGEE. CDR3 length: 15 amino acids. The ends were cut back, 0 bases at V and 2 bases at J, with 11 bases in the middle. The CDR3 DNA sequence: TGTGCCAGCAGCTTGGCCCAGGGAACCAACTATGGCTACACCTTC. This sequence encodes CASSLAQGTNYGYTF.

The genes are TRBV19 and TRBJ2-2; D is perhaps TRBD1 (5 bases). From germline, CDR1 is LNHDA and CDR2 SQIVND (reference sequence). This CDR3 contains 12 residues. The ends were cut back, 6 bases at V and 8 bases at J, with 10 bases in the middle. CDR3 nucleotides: TGTGCCAGTAGCCCCCCAGGGGGGGAGCTGTTTTTT. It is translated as CASSPPGGELFF.

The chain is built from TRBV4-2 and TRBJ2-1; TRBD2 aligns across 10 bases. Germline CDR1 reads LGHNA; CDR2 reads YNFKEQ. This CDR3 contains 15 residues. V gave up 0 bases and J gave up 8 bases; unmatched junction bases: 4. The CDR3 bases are TGTGCCAGCAGCCAAGAAGGGACTAGCGCAGATGAGCAGTTCTTC. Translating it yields CASSQEGTSADEQFF.

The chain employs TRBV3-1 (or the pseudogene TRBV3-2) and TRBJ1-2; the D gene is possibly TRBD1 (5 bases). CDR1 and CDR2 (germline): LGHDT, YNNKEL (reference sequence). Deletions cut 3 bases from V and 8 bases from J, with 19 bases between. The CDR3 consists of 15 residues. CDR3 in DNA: TGTGCCAGCAGCCAGGATCCAAGACAGCTCCGGGGCTACACCTTC. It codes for CASSQDPRQLRGYTF.

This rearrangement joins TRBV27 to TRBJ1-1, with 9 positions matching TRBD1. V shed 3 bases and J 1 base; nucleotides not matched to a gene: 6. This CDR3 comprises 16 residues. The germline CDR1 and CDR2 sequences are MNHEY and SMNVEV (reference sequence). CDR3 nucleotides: TGTGCCAGCAGTTTTACAGGGGGCGCATCGAACACTGAAGCTTTCTTT. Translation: CASSFTGGASNTEAFF.